This T cell receptor beta chain originates from a study of OX40 agonist ivuxolimab in advanced cancers. Study-level background: Ivuxolimab was a fully human IgG2 agonistic monoclonal antibody targeting the costimulatory receptor OX40 (CD134). Intravenous ivuxolimab was administered to patients every 2 weeks at six dose levels: 0.01, 0.1, 0.3, 1.5, 3 and 10 mg/kg. Of the roughly 54 patients in dose escalation, some 20 had hepatocellular carcinoma, some 15 had melanoma, 9 had renal cell carcinoma and 9 had head and neck cancer. The dose-escalation cohort was about 83% male with a mean age of 60 years, ranging from 23 to 79. Prior anti-PD-1, anti-PD-L1 or anti-CTLA-4 therapy was permitted, and checkpoint inhibitors had been received by less than 45% of dose-escalation patients. Partial responses occurred in three dose-escalation patients, of whom one had hepatocellular carcinoma and two had cutaneous melanoma. Peripheral TCRbeta sequencing was intended to test whether TCR sequence diversity was altered and clonal T-cell expansion was caused by ivuxolimab. The paper covers the monotherapy dose-escalation part of the phase I ivuxolimab trial, which included N ≈ 54 patients. Here is what the overall study found, with its caveats: Low levels of normalized T-cell clonal expansion were also shown by some nonresponding patients. The antigen specificity of the clonally expanded peripheral T cells was not determined. At doses from 0.1 to 3.0 mg/kg, clonal expansion was seen in both CD4+ and CD8+ blood T cells between baseline and week 6. After ivuxolimab, CD8+ T cells had more expanded clones than CD4+ T cells on average. In partial responders in the 0.1-3.0 mg/kg groups, normalized peripheral clonal expansion was found to be among the lowest, especially among CD8+ T cells.

Comment on this clone: The clone's antigen remains unknown. Qualities for individual bases were not recorded, and no much larger clone is one base off.

For sequencing of the TCRbeta CDR3 region, genomic DNA was extracted from the sorted cells. The immunoSEQ Assay was used to sequence the TCRbeta CDR3 regions. TCRdb re-hosts the immuneACCESS table, in-frame sequences only. Its copies lack some clones; in the studies checked, an unresolved V gene accounts for under half of them, and the cause for the rest is not known. A total of about 77,000 clones appear in this sample, around nine tenths of them only once. Clones ranked in the top ten supply 4.8% of the sample. Trimming leaves V shorter by 2 bases and J shorter by 3 bases, with the junction holding 12 bases beyond the gene matches. According to the germline V gene, CDR1 reads SGHTA and CDR2 reads FQGNSA. The CDR3 numbers 18 residues from cysteine through phenylalanine. Kept here is only the CDR3 DNA, which spans 54 bases and is read in frame from base 1. The trial excluded patients who had a history of autoimmune disease or were on systemic immunosuppression. Peripheral blood for TCR sequencing was collected from all dose cohorts at baseline, on cycle 4 day 1, and on cycle 7 day 1. The samples were drawn from a first-in-human, open-label, multicenter phase I dose-escalation trial of ivuxolimab. Adults with locally advanced or metastatic head and neck squamous cell, hepatocellular, melanoma or renal cell carcinoma were enrolled in the trial. Before TCR sequencing, CD4+ T cells and CD8+ T cells were sorted from peripheral blood as separate populations.

The rearranged segments are TRBV7-2 and TRBJ2-3; TRBD2 agrees with 9 junctional bases. The sequenced sample was CD4+ or CD8+ T cells sorted from blood, obtained in a trial of the OX40 agonist ivuxolimab. This TCR was recovered from an adult with an advanced solid tumor such as melanoma, head and neck, liver or kidney cancer. The nucleotide sequence reads as follows: TGTGCCAGCAGCTTACCCTCGGCAGCGGGAGGATTTACAGATACGCAGTATTTT. Translated, this is CASSLPSAAGGFTDTQYF.